This TCR beta chain was obtained from a study of blood T cells in healthy people across ages (dated by TCRdb to 2015 to 2017). Some background on the complete study: In model experiments, roughly one uniquely barcoded TCR beta cDNA molecule per two T cells was captured by template switching. Age-related changes in TCR beta repertoire diversity were measured in the study by deep sequencing normalized with unique cDNA molecular identifiers. Four age groups were formed from the donors: young (average about 17 years), middle-aged (around 40), aged (approximately 60) and long-lived (around 82). To avoid experimental bias, donors of different ages were distributed randomly across sequencing lanes. For two donors (one aged 18 to 30 and one aged 80 or older), the study analyzed two additional independent replicas of 1 million unique cDNA reads from the same blood draw. The investigation overall reported the following: A strong correlation was found between observed TCR beta diversity and the percentage of naive T cells measured by flow cytometry. Because the CMV infection status of the donors was unknown, age-related changes in expanded clonotypes may potentially have been confounded. Estimates of total diversity based on one million sequenced T cells were considered lower bounds and underestimates. Since profiling was done on bulk unsorted PBMCs, naive and antigen-experienced compartments could not be conclusively compared. Observed TCR beta diversity per million T cells fell roughly linearly with age, and a significant reduction was already apparent by age around 40. The long-lived group showed more naive CD4+ T cells, fewer expanded clones and increased TCR diversity than the aged group, suggesting age selection.

The library was prepared using 5' RACE. Sequencing took place on an Illumina HiSeq 2500. A second PCR of 7 to 11 cycles was performed with a sample-barcoded 5' primer and a J-beta primer mix. A unique molecular identifier was introduced onto each TCR beta cDNA molecule by a template-switch 5' adaptor carrying 12 random nucleotides. Each sample yielded at least 3 million CDR3-containing paired-end reads. First-strand cDNA synthesis was performed from all RNA using the Mint cDNA synthesis kit, with priming by a TRBC-specific oligonucleotide. Following uracil-DNA glycosylase treatment, a first 18-cycle PCR with universal primers M1SS and BC2_uni_R was performed on all cDNA. Per the source publication's procedure: Each sample was normalized by randomly selecting 1 million high-quality reads, each carrying a distinct molecular identifier. Reads with shared molecular identifiers were discarded instead of being binned into consensus sequences. MiTCR, run with a Q25 quality threshold and the strictest error-elimination algorithm, handled CDR3 identification, clonotype clustering and error correction. Lower-bound total TCR beta diversity was estimated with a nonparametric unseen species model using Euler transformation. The public reads were quality trimmed at Q25 with fastp and then assembled into clones with MiXCR by TCRdb, keeping productive beta chains. Each record represents a unique CDR3 protein, reported with the most common genes and DNA among its rows. The V and J calls here are based on TCRdb, not the publication. Here the sample has some 1.5 million distinct CDR3 sequences; 28% occur a single time. The leading ten clones occupy over 7% of the sample.

CDR1 and CDR2, per the germline V gene (reference sequence), are LGHDT and YNNKEL. The CDR3 contains 12 residues, cysteine and phenylalanine counted. Only CDR3 DNA remains: 36 bases, in frame from the first base. V sheds 0 bases and J sheds 8 bases, leaving 7 bases between their ends. This clonotype was picked up a small number of times. The antigen it recognizes is unknown. Base quality data are lacking; no much larger clone is found one base away. Systemically healthy Caucasian individuals from Russia, some 38 in total and aged about 6 to 100 years, were included as donors. Each donor gave 8 to 10 milliliters of peripheral blood, collected into EDTA-treated Vacutainer tubes. Ficoll-Paque density-gradient centrifugation was used to isolate PBMCs, with at least 6 million per sample. Trizol reagent was used to extract total RNA from PBMCs, with at least 5 micrograms per sample. For every donor, flow cytometry on a PBMC aliquot measured the percentage of naive CD45RAhigh/CD27high T cells.

This TCR derives from a woman aged 25 to 39 in good health. Sequencing used blood. The receptor chain draws on TRBV3-1 and TRBJ1-2; too little of a D gene remains to name it. For the CDR3, the sequence is CASSQDVLGYTF. The DNA sequence is given as TGTGCCAGCAGCCAAGATGTTCTGGGCTACACCTTC.